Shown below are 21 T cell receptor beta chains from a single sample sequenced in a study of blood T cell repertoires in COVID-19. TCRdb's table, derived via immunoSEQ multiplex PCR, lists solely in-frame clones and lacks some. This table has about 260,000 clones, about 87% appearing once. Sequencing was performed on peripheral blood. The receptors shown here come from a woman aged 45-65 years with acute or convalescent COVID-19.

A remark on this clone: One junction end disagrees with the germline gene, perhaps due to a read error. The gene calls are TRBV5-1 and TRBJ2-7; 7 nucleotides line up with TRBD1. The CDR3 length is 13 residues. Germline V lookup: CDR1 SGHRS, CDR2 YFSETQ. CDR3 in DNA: TGCGCCAGCAGAAGACAGGGTTCCTCCGAGCAGTACTTC. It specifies CASRRQGSSEQYF. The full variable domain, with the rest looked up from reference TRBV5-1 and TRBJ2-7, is KAGVTQTPRYLIKTRGQQVTLSCSPISGHRSVSWYQQTPGQGLQFLFEYFSETQRNKGNFPGRFSGRQFSNSRSEMNVSTLELGDSALYLCASRRQGSSEQYFGPGTRLTVT.

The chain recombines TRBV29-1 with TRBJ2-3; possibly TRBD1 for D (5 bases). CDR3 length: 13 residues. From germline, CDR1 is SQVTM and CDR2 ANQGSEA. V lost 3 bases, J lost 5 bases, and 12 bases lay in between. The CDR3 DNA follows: TGCAGCGTTGACGCTGGGGCACGAGATACGCAGTATTTT. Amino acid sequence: CSVDAGARDTQYF.

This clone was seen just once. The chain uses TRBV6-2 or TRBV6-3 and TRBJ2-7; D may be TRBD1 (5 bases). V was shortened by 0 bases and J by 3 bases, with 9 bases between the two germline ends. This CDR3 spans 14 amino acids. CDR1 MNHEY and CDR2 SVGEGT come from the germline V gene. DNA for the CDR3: TGTGCCAGCAGTTACTCCGCAGGGCTCTACGAGCAGTACTTC. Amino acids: CASSYSAGLYEQYF.

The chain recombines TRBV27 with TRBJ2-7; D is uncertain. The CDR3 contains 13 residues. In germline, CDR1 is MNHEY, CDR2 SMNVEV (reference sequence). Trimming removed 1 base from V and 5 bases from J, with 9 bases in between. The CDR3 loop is CASSLLADHEQYF. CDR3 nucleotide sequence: TGTGCCAGCAGTTTATTGGCAGATCACGAGCAGTACTTC.

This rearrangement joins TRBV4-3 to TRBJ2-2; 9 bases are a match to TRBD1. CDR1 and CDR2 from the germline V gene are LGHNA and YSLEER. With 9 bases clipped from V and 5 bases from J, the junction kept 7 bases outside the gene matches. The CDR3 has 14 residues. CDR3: CARFGTGRTGELFF. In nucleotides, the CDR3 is TGCGCCAGATTCGGGACAGGGAGAACCGGGGAGCTGTTTTTT.

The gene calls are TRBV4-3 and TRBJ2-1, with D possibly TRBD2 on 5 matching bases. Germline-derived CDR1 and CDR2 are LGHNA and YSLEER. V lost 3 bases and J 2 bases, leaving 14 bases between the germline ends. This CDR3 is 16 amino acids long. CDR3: CASSQDLSGPYNEQFF. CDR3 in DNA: TGCGCCAGCAGCCAGGACCTCAGCGGTCCCTACAATGAGCAGTTCTTC.

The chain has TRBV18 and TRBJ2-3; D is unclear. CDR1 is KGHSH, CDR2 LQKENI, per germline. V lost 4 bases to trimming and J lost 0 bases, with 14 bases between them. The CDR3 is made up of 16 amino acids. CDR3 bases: TGTGCCAGCTCACTAACGAGAGGCGTAAGCACAGATACGCAGTATTTT. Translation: CASSLTRGVSTDTQYF.

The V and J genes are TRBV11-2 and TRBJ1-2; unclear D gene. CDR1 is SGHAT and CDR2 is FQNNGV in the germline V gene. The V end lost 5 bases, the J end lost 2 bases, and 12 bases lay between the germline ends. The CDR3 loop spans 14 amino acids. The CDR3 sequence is CASSPDPGNYGYTF. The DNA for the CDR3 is TGTGCCAGCAGCCCCGACCCAGGAAACTATGGCTACACCTTC.

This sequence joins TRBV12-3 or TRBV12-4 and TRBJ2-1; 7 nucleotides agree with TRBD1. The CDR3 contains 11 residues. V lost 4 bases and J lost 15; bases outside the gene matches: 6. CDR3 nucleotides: TGTGCCAGCAGTTCCCGACAGGGTGGGTTCTTC. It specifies CASSSRQGGFF.

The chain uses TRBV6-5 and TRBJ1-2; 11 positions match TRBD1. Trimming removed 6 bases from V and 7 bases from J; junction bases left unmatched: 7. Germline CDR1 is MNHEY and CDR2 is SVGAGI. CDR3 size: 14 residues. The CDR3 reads CASSGGQGASGYTF. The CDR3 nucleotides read TGTGCCAGCAGCGGAGGACAGGGGGCAAGTGGCTACACCTTC.

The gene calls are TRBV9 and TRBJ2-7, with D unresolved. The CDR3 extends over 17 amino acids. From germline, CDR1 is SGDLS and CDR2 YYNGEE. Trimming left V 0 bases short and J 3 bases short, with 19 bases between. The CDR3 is CASSVEFSHTDGYEQYF. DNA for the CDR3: TGTGCCAGCAGCGTAGAATTTAGTCACACAGACGGCTACGAGCAGTACTTC.

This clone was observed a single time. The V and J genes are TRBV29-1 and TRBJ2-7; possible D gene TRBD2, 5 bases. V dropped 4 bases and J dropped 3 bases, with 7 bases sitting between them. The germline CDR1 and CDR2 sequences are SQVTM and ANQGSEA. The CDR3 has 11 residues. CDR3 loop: CSVVEDYEQYF. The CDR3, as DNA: TGCAGCGTTGTGGAGGACTACGAGCAGTACTTC.

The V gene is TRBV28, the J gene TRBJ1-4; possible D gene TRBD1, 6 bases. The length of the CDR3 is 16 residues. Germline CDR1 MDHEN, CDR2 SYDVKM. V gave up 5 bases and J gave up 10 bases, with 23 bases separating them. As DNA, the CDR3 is TGTGCCAGCAGTCCGTACTACAGGGCCATTTTTGCAAAACTGTTTTTT. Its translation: CASSPYYRAIFAKLFF.

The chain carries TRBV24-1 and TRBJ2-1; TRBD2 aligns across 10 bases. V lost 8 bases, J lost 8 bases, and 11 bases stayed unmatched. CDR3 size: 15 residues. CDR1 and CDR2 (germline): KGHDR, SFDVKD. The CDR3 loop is CATKQSGRAEDEQFF. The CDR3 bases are TGTGCCACCAAACAAAGCGGGAGGGCCGAGGATGAGCAGTTCTTC.

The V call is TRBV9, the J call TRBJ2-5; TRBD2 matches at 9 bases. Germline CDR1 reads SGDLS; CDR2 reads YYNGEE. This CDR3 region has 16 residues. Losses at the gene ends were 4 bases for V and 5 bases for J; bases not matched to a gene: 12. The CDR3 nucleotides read TGTGCCAGCAGCCTCAGGCGCGGGAGGGCCGGGGAGACCCAGTACTTC. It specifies CASSLRRGRAGETQYF.

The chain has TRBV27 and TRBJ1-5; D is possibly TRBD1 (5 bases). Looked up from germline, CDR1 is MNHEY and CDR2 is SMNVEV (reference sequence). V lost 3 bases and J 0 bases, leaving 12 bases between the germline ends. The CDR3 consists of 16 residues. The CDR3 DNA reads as TGTGCCAGCAGTTTCCGGCAGGGCGATAGCAATCAGCCCCAGCATTTT. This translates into CASSFRQGDSNQPQHF.

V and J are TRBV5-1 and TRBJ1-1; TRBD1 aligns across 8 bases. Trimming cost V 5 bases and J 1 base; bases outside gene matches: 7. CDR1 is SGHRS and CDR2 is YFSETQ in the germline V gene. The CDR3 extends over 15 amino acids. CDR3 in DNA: TGCGCCAGCAGTGGAAGGGACAGGTCGAACACTGAAGCTTTCTTT. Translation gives CASSGRDRSNTEAFF.

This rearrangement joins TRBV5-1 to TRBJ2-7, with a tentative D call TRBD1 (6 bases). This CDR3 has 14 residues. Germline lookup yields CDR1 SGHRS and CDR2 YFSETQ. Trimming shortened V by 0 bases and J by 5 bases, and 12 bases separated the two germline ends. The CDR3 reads CASSLAAGEHEQYF. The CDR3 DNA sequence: TGCGCCAGCAGCTTGGCCGCAGGGGAGCACGAGCAGTACTTC. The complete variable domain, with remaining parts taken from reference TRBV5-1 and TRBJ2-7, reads KAGVTQTPRYLIKTRGQQVTLSCSPISGHRSVSWYQQTPGQGLQFLFEYFSETQRNKGNFPGRFSGRQFSNSRSEMNVSTLELGDSALYLCASSLAAGEHEQYFGPGTRLTVT.

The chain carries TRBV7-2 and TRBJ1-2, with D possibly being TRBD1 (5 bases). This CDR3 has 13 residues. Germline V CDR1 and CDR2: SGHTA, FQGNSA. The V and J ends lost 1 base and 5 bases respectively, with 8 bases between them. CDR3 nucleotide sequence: TGTGCCAGCAGCTTAGGCAGGGATTATGGCTACACCTTC. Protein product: CASSLGRDYGYTF.

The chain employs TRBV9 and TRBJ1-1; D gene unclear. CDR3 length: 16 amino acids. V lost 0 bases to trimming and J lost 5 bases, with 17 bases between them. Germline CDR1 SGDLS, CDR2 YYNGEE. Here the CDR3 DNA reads TGTGCCAGCAGCGTAGAGCCGGGGTTCACGGGGACTGAAGCTTTCTTT. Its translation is CASSVEPGFTGTEAFF.

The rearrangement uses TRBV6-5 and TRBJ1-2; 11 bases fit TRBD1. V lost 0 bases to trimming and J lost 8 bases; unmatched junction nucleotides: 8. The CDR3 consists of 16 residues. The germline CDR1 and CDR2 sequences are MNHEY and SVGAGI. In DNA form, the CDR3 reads TGTGCCAGCAGTTACTCGACTAGGACAGGGGGCCGGGGCTACACCTTC. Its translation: CASSYSTRTGGRGYTF.